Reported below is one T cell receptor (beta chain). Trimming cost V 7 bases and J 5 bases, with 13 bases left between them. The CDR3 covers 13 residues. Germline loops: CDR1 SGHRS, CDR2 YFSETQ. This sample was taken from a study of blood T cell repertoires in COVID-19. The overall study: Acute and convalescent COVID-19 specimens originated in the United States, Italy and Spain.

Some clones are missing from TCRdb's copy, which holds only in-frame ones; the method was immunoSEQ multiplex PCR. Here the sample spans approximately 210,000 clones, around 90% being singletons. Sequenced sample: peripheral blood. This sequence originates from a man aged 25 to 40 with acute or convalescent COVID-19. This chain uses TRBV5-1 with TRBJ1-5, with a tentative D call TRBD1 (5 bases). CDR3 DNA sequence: TGCGCCAGCGCTAAAGGGGCCGATCAGCCCCAGCATTTT. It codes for CASAKGADQPQHF.